The 12 T cell receptor beta chains in this list originate from one sample, sequenced in a study of OX40 agonist ivuxolimab in advanced cancers. Here immunoSEQ multiplex PCR was the method, and the copy in TCRdb shows in-frame clones only, minus some. The repertoire holds 70,000 or so clones, with 86% as singletons. Here the sequenced sample was CD4+ or CD8+ T cells sorted from blood, taken in a trial of the OX40 agonist ivuxolimab. Receptors originate from an adult with an advanced solid tumor such as melanoma, head and neck, liver or kidney cancer.

This clone came up a few times. The chain joins TRBV12-2 to TRBJ1-5; TRBD1 is taken as the D call from the table, unchecked against the DNA. TRBV12-2 corresponds to a pseudogene. The CDR3 has 17 amino acids. The CDR3 region has the DNA TGTGCAAGTCGCTTAGGGGCCCCCCAGTTAAGCAATCAGCCCCAGCATTTT. This codes for CASRLGAPQLSNQPQHF.

The chain links TRBV6-6 to TRBJ2-3; TRBD1 aligns across 10 bases. Germline CDR1 MNHNY, CDR2 SVGAGI (reference sequence). Trimming cost V 5 bases and J 0 bases; bases outside gene matches: 5. The length of the CDR3 is 16 residues. CDR3 in DNA: TGTGCCAGCAGTCACGGACAGGGGGTGAGCACAGATACGCAGTATTTT. Translated: CASSHGQGVSTDTQYF.

The CDR3 region is CASSLALRLGGNTIYF. The DNA for the CDR3 is TGTGCCAGCAGCTTAGCGCTAAGGTTGGGTGGAAACACCATATATTTT. The V and J genes are TRBV7-9 and TRBJ1-3; D is undetermined. Germline V CDR1 and CDR2: SEHNR, FQNEAQ (reference sequence). V shed 0 bases and J shed 3 bases, with 12 bases lying between them. CDR3 size: 16 residues.

V gene TRBV28 combines with J gene TRBJ1-3; D is perhaps TRBD1 (5 bases). CDR3 length: 13 amino acids. V lost 10 bases and J lost 4, with 14 bases in between. Germline-derived CDR1 and CDR2 are MDHEN and SYDVKM. CDR3 DNA sequence: TGTGCCACCTCGGGGGTACTGGGAAACACCATATATTTT. Its protein product is CATSGVLGNTIYF.

The chain links TRBV6-5 to TRBJ1-4; TRBD1 might be the D (5 bases). CDR1 MNHEY and CDR2 SVGAGI come from the germline V gene. The CDR3 sequence is 15 residues long. The V end was cut by 6 bases, the J end by 7 bases, with 18 bases between. CDR3 nucleotide sequence: TGTGCCAGCAGGCCTATCGGGCAGGGAATTGAAAAACTGTTTTTT. Translating it yields CASRPIGQGIEKLFF.

This chain connects TRBV6-6 to TRBJ1-2, with 8 bases aligning to TRBD1. Per germline, CDR1 MNHNY and CDR2 SVGAGI (reference sequence). The CDR3 extends over 14 amino acids. V shed 7 bases and J 1 base; nucleotides not matched to a gene: 5. CDR3 in amino acids: CASTRTGINYGYTF. The CDR3 DNA follows: TGTGCCAGCACCAGGACAGGGATTAACTATGGCTACACCTTC.

The chain joins TRBV5-1 to TRBJ1-6; TRBD1 matches at 7 bases. The germline V gene encodes CDR1 SGHRS and CDR2 YFSETQ. Germline trimming cut 2 bases from V and 6 bases from J; bases unmatched to any gene: 5. This CDR3 has 15 amino acids. In nucleotides, the CDR3 is TGCGCCAGCAGCTTCCTGACAGGGAGTAATTCACCCCTCCACTTT. Amino acids: CASSFLTGSNSPLHF.

CDR3 in DNA: TGTGCCAGCAGCCCCAGGGACTCTGGGGCCAACGTCCTGACTTTC. Translated: CASSPRDSGANVLTF. The chain joins TRBV2 to TRBJ2-6; weak D call: TRBD1 (5 bases). The V gene's germline CDR1 is SNHLY and CDR2 FYNNEI. This CDR3 spans 15 amino acids. Deletions cut 6 bases from V and 0 bases from J, with 9 bases between.

This chain links TRBV7-2 with TRBJ1-4, with D perhaps TRBD1 (5 bases). The CDR3 is made up of 16 amino acids. With 2 bases removed from V and 3 bases from J, the gap between germline ends came to 13 bases. CDR1 and CDR2 (germline): SGHTA, FQGNSA. The CDR3 reads CASSLMGGGANEKLFF. The CDR3, as DNA: TGTGCCAGCAGCTTAATGGGGGGAGGGGCTAATGAAAAACTGTTTTTT.

This chain uses TRBV18 with TRBJ1-5; D gene ambiguous. Germline V gene sequence: CDR1 KGHSH, CDR2 LQKENI. Trimming took 2 bases from V and 4 from J, leaving 9 bases between them. The CDR3 contains 14 residues. The DNA of the CDR3 is TGTGCCAGCTCACCATTTCCAGGAAATCAGCCCCAGCATTTT. The encoded protein is CASSPFPGNQPQHF.

The chain is built from TRBV7-2 and TRBJ1-6; D is possibly TRBD1 (5 bases). The CDR3 contains 19 residues. The germline gives CDR1 SGHTA, CDR2 FQGNSA. V lost 0 bases and J 9 bases, leaving 24 bases between the germline ends. The CDR3 DNA is TGTGCCAGCAGCTTAGCGCAGTTAAGGGGTACGCTTAGTTTTTCACCCCTCCACTTT. It translates to CASSLAQLRGTLSFSPLHF.

V usage is TRBV5-4 and J usage is TRBJ2-5; 10 bases agree with TRBD1. V lost 0 bases, J lost 6 bases, and 5 bases stayed unmatched. The CDR3 is made up of 15 amino acids. Germline V CDR1 and CDR2: SGHNT, YYREEE (reference sequence). Here the CDR3 DNA reads TGTGCCAGCAGCTTGGAGGGACAGGGGAGGAAGACCCAGTACTTC. This codes for CASSLEGQGRKTQYF.